The 28 T cell receptor beta chains below come from one sample, sequenced in a study of shared clonotypes between healthy human individuals. Repertoires were generated with immunoSEQ multiplex PCR, while TCRdb's copy carries only in-frame clones and drops some. Among more than 2 million clones listed, roughly 94% were seen once. The sequenced material came from naive CD4+ T cells sorted from blood. Subset indicated: CD45RA+ positively selected. These receptors were collected from a man aged 18 to 29 in good health.

The V and J genes are TRBV7-2 and TRBJ2-3; 7 bases line up with TRBD2. Germline V lookup: CDR1 SGHTA, CDR2 FQGNSA. The CDR3 is 15 residues long. Trimming at V came to 5 bases and at J to 0 bases, leaving 5 bases not matched to a gene. This chain's CDR3 is CASSPSGGSTDTQYF. In nucleotides, the CDR3 is TGTGCCAGCAGCCCCTCGGGGGGAAGCACAGATACGCAGTATTTT. Variable domain in full (rest from reference TRBV7-2 and TRBJ2-3): GAGVSQSPSNKVTEKGKDVELRCDPISGHTALYWYRQSLGQGLEFLIYFQGNSAPDKSGLPSDRFSAERTGGSVSTLTIQRTQQEDSAVYLCASSPSGGSTDTQYFGPGTRLTVL.

This clone was observed at least ten times. This chain links TRBV11-2 with TRBJ1-1, with a tentative D call TRBD1 (5 bases). Per germline, CDR1 SGHAT and CDR2 FQNNGV. The CDR3 runs to 13 residues. The V end was cut by 6 bases, the J end by 8 bases, with 16 bases between. CDR3 nucleotides: TGTGCCAGCAGACACGGGGCGGCCGGGGAAGCTTTCTTT. Translation: CASRHGAAGEAFF.

The genes are TRBV16 and TRBJ1-3; 7 nucleotides agree with TRBD1. Germline CDR1 is KGHSY and CDR2 is FQNENV. After removal of 0 bases from V and 5 bases from J, the junction contained 4 bases not matched to a gene. The CDR3 contains 15 residues. CDR3 in amino acids: CASSQSTGLRNTIYF. The CDR3 DNA reads TGTGCCAGCAGCCAATCGACAGGGCTAAGAAACACCATATATTTT.

The chain recombines TRBV13 with TRBJ2-3; TRBD2 aligns across 8 bases. Unmatched junction bases numbered 9, after V lost 5 bases and J lost 2 bases. The CDR3 sequence is 16 residues long. Looked up from germline, CDR1 is PRHDT and CDR2 is FYEKMQ (reference sequence). CDR3 sequence: CASSPKPGGPTDTQYF. CDR3 DNA sequence: TGTGCCAGCAGCCCAAAACCGGGGGGGCCCACAGATACGCAGTATTTT.

The chain couples TRBV5-6 to TRBJ1-5; a possible D gene is TRBD1 (5 bases). This CDR3 has 17 amino acids. The V gene's germline CDR1 is SGHDT and CDR2 YYEEEE. Trimming removed 4 bases at V and 4 bases at J, with 21 bases between. CDR3 loop: CASSPRGVGRGNQPQHF. For the CDR3, the DNA is TGTGCCAGCAGCCCACGGGGTGTGGGACGGGGAAATCAGCCCCAGCATTTT.

The chain links TRBV9 to TRBJ2-2, with D unresolved. Trimming left V 4 bases short and J 8 bases short, with 12 bases between. The CDR3 totals 13 residues. Per the germline V gene, CDR1 is SGDLS and CDR2 is YYNGEE. The CDR3 DNA reads TGTGCCAGCAGCCCCCGGACCAGAGGGGAGCTGTTTTTT. Its protein is CASSPRTRGELFF.

The gene calls are TRBV7-2 and TRBJ1-2, with D possibly TRBD1 on 6 matching bases. The CDR3 has 15 residues. CDR1 and CDR2 (germline): SGHTA, FQGNSA. The V end lost 10 bases, the J end lost 0 bases, and 18 bases lay between the germline ends. Here the CDR3 DNA reads TGTGCCACGTCCTTAGTTGGGGGCTCTAACTATGGCTACACCTTC. Protein sequence: CATSLVGGSNYGYTF.

There are a few counts of this clone. The chain couples TRBV5-4 to TRBJ1-6; D may be TRBD1 (5 bases). The germline gives CDR1 SGHNT, CDR2 YYREEE (reference sequence). The CDR3 is 14 amino acids. V was cut by 3 bases and J by 12 bases, with 16 bases left in between. CDR3: CASSSETEGRPLHF. CDR3 in DNA: TGTGCCAGCAGCTCTGAGACAGAAGGAAGACCCCTCCACTTT.

J is TRBJ2-1 and V is TRBV6-5; TRBD2 matches 9 bases. The CDR3 consists of 14 residues. CDR1 and CDR2 from the germline V gene are MNHEY and SVGAGI. V was clipped by 7 bases and J by 6 bases; unmatched bases: 7. As DNA, the CDR3 is TGTGCCAGCACACGAGCGGGGGGTGTCAATGAGCAGTTCTTC. Protein product: CASTRAGGVNEQFF.

Points on this clone: A junction end diverges from the germline sequence, so it may reflect a read error. The genes are TRBV7-9 and TRBJ2-7, with TRBD1 matching over 9 bases. Germline V gene data show CDR1 as SEHNR and CDR2 as FQNEAQ (reference sequence). This CDR3 spans 13 amino acids. The CDR3 spells CASSSSGTGLLHF. The CDR3 DNA reads TGTGCCAGCAGCTCCTCTGGGACAGGGCTCTTGCACTTC.

This chain joins TRBV5-5 and TRBJ2-2; 7 bases fit TRBD1. This CDR3 spans 14 amino acids. CDR1 and CDR2 from the germline V gene are SGHKS and YYEKEE (reference sequence). Germline trimming cut 5 bases from V and 4 bases from J; bases unmatched to any gene: 5. As DNA, the CDR3 is TGTGCCAGCAGAAGACAGGGAAGCACCGGGGAGCTGTTTTTT. It encodes CASRRQGSTGELFF.

This clone was seen just once. This chain connects TRBV11-2 to TRBJ2-7; TRBD2 aligns across 8 bases. The CDR3 is 15 residues long. Germline loops: CDR1 SGHAT, CDR2 FQNNGV. J was trimmed by 6 bases and V by 5 bases; bases with no gene match: 12. CDR3 residues: CASSPPLRAGAEQYF. The CDR3 nucleotides read TGTGCCAGCAGCCCACCTCTGAGAGCGGGGGCCGAGCAGTACTTC.

The chain carries TRBV28 and TRBJ2-1; 7 positions match TRBD1. CDR1 is MDHEN and CDR2 is SYDVKM in the germline V gene. Trimming removed 6 bases from V and 9 bases from J; junction bases left unmatched: 8. This CDR3 is built from 13 residues. The DNA for the CDR3 is TGTGCCAGCAGCCCCAGGACAGGACGTGAGCAGTTCTTC. This translates into CASSPRTGREQFF.

Concerning this clone itself: The sample contains more than one DNA sequence encoding this CDR3. As DNA, the CDR3 is TGCGCCAGCAGCTCCCCCACAGATACGCAGTATTTT. It yields the protein CASSSPTDTQYF. The gene calls are TRBV5-1 and TRBJ2-3; no definite D call. From germline, CDR1 is SGHRS and CDR2 YFSETQ. The CDR3 is made up of 12 amino acids. Trimming cost V 3 bases and J 2 bases, with 4 bases left between them. The full variable domain, its missing parts supplied by reference TRBV5-1 and TRBJ2-3, is KAGVTQTPRYLIKTRGQQVTLSCSPISGHRSVSWYQQTPGQGLQFLFEYFSETQRNKGNFPGRFSGRQFSNSRSEMNVSTLELGDSALYLCASSSPTDTQYFGPGTRLTVL.

The genes are TRBV19 and TRBJ1-2, with TRBD1 matching over 7 bases. The CDR3 sequence is 16 residues long. The germline V gene has CDR1 LNHDA and CDR2 SQIVND (reference sequence). The J segment lost 0 bases and the V segment lost 6 bases, leaving 10 bases of the junction unmatched. The CDR3 reads CASSRPDRAANYGYTF. The CDR3 nucleotides are TGTGCCAGTAGCCGCCCCGACAGGGCAGCTAACTATGGCTACACCTTC.

The chain combines TRBV7-8 with TRBJ2-5; D possibly uses TRBD1 or TRBD2 (5 bases each). Germline-derived CDR1 and CDR2 are SGHVS and FQNEAQ. The CDR3 covers 16 residues. With 1 base removed from V and 0 bases from J, the gap between germline ends came to 12 bases. This CDR3 reads CASSLVFEGNQETQYF. Here the CDR3 DNA reads TGTGCCAGCAGCTTAGTGTTTGAGGGGAACCAAGAGACCCAGTACTTC. The whole variable domain, filled in from reference TRBV7-8 and TRBJ2-5, reads GAGVSQSPRYKVAKRGQDVALRCDPISGHVSLFWYQQALGQGPEFLTYFQNEAQLDKSGLPSDRFFAERPEGSVSTLKIQRTQQEDSAVYLCASSLVFEGNQETQYFGPGTRLLVL.

The chain recombines TRBV28 with TRBJ1-1, with 7 bases that match TRBD1. CDR1 is MDHEN, CDR2 SYDVKM, per germline. The V segment lost 1 base and the J segment 7 bases; nucleotides outside the gene matches: 3. The CDR3 spans 13 residues. The CDR3 nucleotides are TGTGCCAGCAGTTTATCCCAGGGGGATGAAGCTTTCTTT. Amino acid sequence: CASSLSQGDEAFF. The complete variable domain, with remaining parts taken from reference TRBV28 and TRBJ1-1, reads DVKVTQSSRYLVKRTGEKVFLECVQDMDHENMFWYRQDPGLGLRLIYFSYDVKMKEKGDIPEGYSVSREKKERFSLILESASTNQTSMYLCASSLSQGDEAFFGQGTRLTVV.

This rearrangement joins TRBV28 to TRBJ2-7, with a possible D match to TRBD2 (5 bases). V was pared by 8 bases and J by 2 bases, with 19 bases between. The CDR3 covers 15 residues. Germline V gene lookup returns CDR1 MDHEN and CDR2 SYDVKM. The DNA of the CDR3 is TGTGCCAGCGCAGGCCCGGGAAAAGGGACCTACGAGCAGTACTTC. Encoded protein: CASAGPGKGTYEQYF.

This chain joins TRBV7-9 and TRBJ1-6; D remains unclear. Trimming left V 0 bases short and J 0 bases short, with 9 bases between. Germline loops: CDR1 SEHNR, CDR2 FQNEAQ (reference sequence). This CDR3 spans 17 amino acids. In DNA form, the CDR3 reads TGTGCCAGCAGCTTAGCGCCCCATTCCTCCTATAATTCACCCCTCCACTTT. It yields the protein CASSLAPHSSYNSPLHF. Combining the CDR3 with reference TRBV7-9 and TRBJ1-6 gives the whole variable domain DTGVSQNPRHKITKRGQNVTFRCDPISEHNRLYWYRQTLGQGPEFLTYFQNEAQLEKSRLLSDRFSAERPKGSFSTLEIQRTEQGDSAMYLCASSLAPHSSYNSPLHFGNGTRLTVT.

V usage is TRBV6-1 and J usage is TRBJ1-1; D unclear. In germline, CDR1 is MNHNS, CDR2 SASEGT. The CDR3 is 13 residues long. With 5 bases removed from V and 1 base from J, the gap between germline ends came to 8 bases. The CDR3: CASSTTQNTEAFF. The CDR3 DNA follows: TGTGCCAGCAGTACCACACAGAACACTGAAGCTTTCTTT.

The chain combines TRBV5-1 with TRBJ2-1; 14 nucleotides agree with TRBD2. The CDR3 loop spans 20 amino acids. Germline CDR1 reads SGHRS; CDR2 reads YFSETQ. The V segment lost 3 bases and the J segment 0 bases; nucleotides outside the gene matches: 11. CDR3 DNA sequence: TGCGCCAGCAGCTGGAGTGGGACTAGCGGGGGTCGAAGCTCCTACAATGAGCAGTTCTTC. Its protein is CASSWSGTSGGRSSYNEQFF.

The chain uses TRBV29-1 and TRBJ2-5; a weak D match, TRBD2 (5 bases). V lost 0 bases and J lost 2, with 10 bases in between. The CDR3 totals 14 residues. Looked up from germline, CDR1 is SQVTM and CDR2 is ANQGSEA. The CDR3 loop is CSVEDRGLQETQYF. CDR3 bases: TGCAGCGTTGAAGATAGAGGACTTCAAGAGACCCAGTACTTC.

The CDR3, as DNA: TGCGCCAGCAGCCAAGTCGGGGAGAATCAGCCCCAGCATTTT. This sequence encodes CASSQVGENQPQHF. This chain joins TRBV4-1 and TRBJ1-5; the D is unclear. Germline CDR1 MGHRA, CDR2 YSYEKL. This CDR3 contains 14 residues. V was pared by 1 base and J by 4 bases, with 8 bases between.

A remark on this clone: The identical CDR3 is also encoded by other nucleotide sequences in the sample. The chain has TRBV6-5 and TRBJ2-1; D remains ambiguous. This CDR3 has 15 amino acids. Germline CDR1 MNHEY, CDR2 SVGAGI. The V and J ends lost 4 bases and 0 bases respectively, with 10 bases between them. CDR3 in DNA: TGTGCCAGCAGTTCTAGTGGCGCCTCCTACAATGAGCAGTTCTTC. It specifies CASSSSGASYNEQFF.

Worth noting for this clone: Relative to the germline gene, one junction end is altered; a read error may explain this. The chain recombines TRBV13 with TRBJ2-7; D remains ambiguous. This CDR3 region has 14 residues. Per the germline V gene, CDR1 is PRHDT and CDR2 is FYEKMQ (reference sequence). The CDR3 is CAGSLRDTSYEQYF. The CDR3 nucleotides read TGTGCCGGCAGCTTAAGAGACACATCCTACGAGCAGTACTTC.

The rearrangement links TRBV5-4 to TRBJ2-7; D tentatively fits TRBD1 or TRBD2 (5 bases each). Trimming removed 4 bases at V and 7 bases at J, with 21 bases between. The CDR3 spans 15 residues. Looked up from germline, CDR1 is SGHNT and CDR2 is YYREEE (reference sequence). This CDR3 reads CASSDTGTGPWEQYF. The CDR3 nucleotides read TGTGCCAGCAGCGATACCGGGACGGGGCCTTGGGAGCAGTACTTC.

The chain joins TRBV7-9 to TRBJ2-5, with D perhaps being TRBD1 or TRBD2 (6 bases each). This CDR3 spans 13 amino acids. CDR1 is SEHNR and CDR2 is FQNEAQ in the germline V gene (reference sequence). The V gene lost 4 bases and the J gene lost 5 bases, with 11 bases spanning the gap. The CDR3 region is CASSSRGAETQYF. In DNA, the CDR3 is TGTGCCAGCAGCTCTAGGGGGGCCGAGACCCAGTACTTC. Using reference TRBV7-9 and TRBJ2-5 for the parts outside the CDR3, the full variable domain is DTGVSQNPRHKITKRGQNVTFRCDPISEHNRLYWYRQTLGQGPEFLTYFQNEAQLEKSRLLSDRFSAERPKGSFSTLEIQRTEQGDSAMYLCASSSRGAETQYFGPGTRLLVL.

The chain has TRBV7-2 and TRBJ2-2; 9 bases line up with TRBD1. The CDR3 length is 15 residues. V was pared by 3 bases and J by 7 bases, with 6 bases of the junction left unmatched. The V gene's germline CDR1 is SGHTA and CDR2 FQGNSA. The CDR3 nucleotides read TGTGCCAGCAGCTTTCGGACAGGGGTCATCGGGGAGCTGTTTTTT. The encoded protein is CASSFRTGVIGELFF.